This is a list of T cell receptor beta chains from one sample in a study of cytomegalovirus exposure and HLA in healthy donors. Only in-frame clones appear in the TCRdb table, and some are missing; sequencing was by immunoSEQ multiplex PCR. Of tens of thousands of clones in the sample, approximately 72% are singletons; the top ten hold roughly 9.8%. Source material: PBMCs. All receptors come from a woman in her twenties or thirties in good health and CMV-seronegative. CDR3s include the opening cysteine and the closing phenylalanine or tryptophan. Fields, in order: D gene, J gene, V gene, clone size, CDR3 DNA, CDR3 protein. A D gene is named only where the DNA matches it firmly. Size is stated for part of the rows, as once, few or many counts, or as a class when the clone is expanded.

>TRBD1|TRBJ2-1|TRBV10-1|NA
TGCGCCAGCAGTGATTTCAACCGGGGACAGGGCGCGGACAATGAGCAGTTCTTC
CASSDFNRGQGADNEQFF
>NA|TRBJ2-7|TRBV19|NA
TGTGCCAGTAGAAATACGGGAACACCATACGAGCAGTACTTC
CASRNTGTPYEQYF
>NA|TRBJ1-1|TRBV11-2|NA
TGTGCCAGCAGCTTAGAGCGAGTAACTGAAGCTTTCTTT
CASSLERVTEAFF
>NA|TRBJ2-7|TRBV18|NA
TGTGCCAGCTCATCCAGGGACACAAGCGAGCAGTACTTC
CASSSRDTSEQYF
>TRBD1|TRBJ1-1|TRBV30|NA
TGTGCCTGGAGTGCATTAGGACAGGGGTTGAACACTGAAGCTTTCTTT
CAWSALGQGLNTEAFF
>NA|TRBJ2-2|TRBV7-8|few
TGTGCCAGCAGCTTAGCGTCGATAGGGGCCGGGGAGCTGTTTTTT
CASSLASIGAGELFF
>TRBD1|TRBJ1-1|TRBV11-2|NA
TGTGCCAGCAGCTTAGCACAGGGGGTCGGTGACACTGAAGCTTTCTTT
CASSLAQGVGDTEAFF
>NA|TRBJ2-7|TRBV6-1|NA
TGTGCCAGCAGTGAAAGGGGAGGCTACGAGCAGTACTTC
CASSERGGYEQYF
>NA|TRBJ2-3|TRBV5-6|NA
TGTGCCAGCAGCTTGCCAGGGCCGGATACGCAGTATTTT
CASSLPGPDTQYF
>TRBD1|TRBJ1-4|TRBV7-9|NA
TGTGCCAGCAGCCAGCGGACAGGGGAAAAACTGTTTTTT
CASSQRTGEKLFF
>TRBD1|TRBJ2-7|TRBV4-1|NA
TGCGCCAGCAGCCAAACGACAGGGGGCGCCTACGAGCAGTACTTC
CASSQTTGGAYEQYF
>NA|TRBJ1-2|TRBV2|NA
TGTGCCATTGACAGCTATGGCTACACCTTC
CAIDSYGYTF
>TRBD1|TRBJ2-7|TRBV5-5|few
TGTGCCAGCAGCTTGGACTCCGGGACAGGGGGCGGTGAGCAGTACTTC
CASSLDSGTGGGEQYF
>NA|TRBJ2-7|TRBV6-6|NA
TGTGCCAGCAGTTACTCGAGTATGAGCTACGAGCAGTACTTC
CASSYSSMSYEQYF
>TRBD2|TRBJ2-2|TRBV7-8|NA
TGTGCCAGCAGCTTAGTGGTTGGGACTAGCTTTAACACCGGGGAGCTGTTTTTT
CASSLVVGTSFNTGELFF
>NA|TRBJ2-5|TRBV15|NA
TGTGCCACCAGCAGAGGAGGGGGATTCCAAGAGACCCAGTACTTC
CATSRGGGFQETQYF
>NA|TRBJ1-2|TRBV9|NA
TGTGCCAGCAGCAGACAGGACCGCTATGGCTACACCTTC
CASSRQDRYGYTF
>TRBD1|TRBJ1-5|TRBV7-9|NA
TGTGCCAGCGGCAGGGGGAGCGGCAATCAGCCCCAGCATTTT
CASGRGSGNQPQHF
>NA|TRBJ2-7|TRBV2|NA
TGTGCCAGCAGCCCAGAACAGGTAGAGCAGTACTTC
CASSPEQVEQYF
>TRBD2|TRBJ2-1|TRBV4-3|NA
TGCGCCAGCAGCCAAGATCCGGCGGGGGGGCCTGATGAGCAGTTCTTC
CASSQDPAGGPDEQFF
>TRBD1|TRBJ1-2|TRBV28|NA
TGTGCCAGCAGTTTCAGGGGGACAGGGGCCCCTTATGGCTACACCTTC
CASSFRGTGAPYGYTF
>TRBD1|TRBJ2-7|TRBV18|many
TGTGCCAGCTCACCACCCGACAGGGTGGAGAAACAGTACTTC
CASSPPDRVEKQYF
>NA|TRBJ1-3|TRBV7-2|NA
TGTGCCAGCAGTTCCCACGATGGGTCCTTCAGGGGAAACACCATATATTTT
CASSSHDGSFRGNTIYF
>NA|TRBJ2-5|TRBV5-4|NA
TGTGCCAGCAGCTTTTCAGGGAACCAAGAGACCCAGTACTTC
CASSFSGNQETQYF
>TRBD2|TRBJ2-1|TRBV11-3|few
TGTGCCAGCAGCTTACCACTCGGGACTAGCGGGGGGGCCGACACCGAGCAGTTCTTC
CASSLPLGTSGGADTEQFF
>TRBD2|TRBJ2-1|TRBV29-1|NA
TGCAGCGCCGAACGACTAGCGAGGGAGCAGTTCTTC
CSAERLAREQFF
>NA|TRBJ1-3|TRBV7-9|NA
TGTGCCAGCAAGGGGGAACCTGGAAACACCATATATTTT
CASKGEPGNTIYF
>NA|TRBJ1-5|TRBV5-6|NA
TGTGCCAGCAGCTCCTGGAGCGGTGGCAATCAGCCCCAGCATTTT
CASSSWSGGNQPQHF
>TRBD1|TRBJ2-3|TRBV19|NA
TGTGCCAGTAGAAACCGAGCCGGGACAGGGGTCACAGATACGCAGTATTTT
CASRNRAGTGVTDTQYF
>NA|TRBJ2-7|TRBV21-1|NA
TGTGCCAGCGCGTGTTTTATCCAGGGAATAAAGGGGGAGCAGTACTTC
CASACFIQGIKGEQYF
>NA|TRBJ1-4|TRBV18|NA
TGTGCCAGCTCACCTATGAGGGGGTCTAATGAAAAACTGTTTTTT
CASSPMRGSNEKLFF
>TRBD2|TRBJ2-1|TRBV6-4|NA
TGTGCCAGCAGTGCGACTAGCGGGGGGAAAGATGAGCAGTTCTTC
CASSATSGGKDEQFF
>TRBD2|TRBJ2-7|TRBV27|NA
TGTGCCAGCAGTTTACCCCCTCTAGCGGGGATCTACGAGCAGTACTTC
CASSLPPLAGIYEQYF
>NA|TRBJ1-1|TRBV11-2|NA
TGTGCCAGCAGCTTACGGGCAGGGGAGAACACTGAAGCTTTCTTT
CASSLRAGENTEAFF
>TRBD1|TRBJ1-2|TRBV2|NA
TGTGCCAGCAGTGGGACAGGGGGCCTGGGCTACACCTTC
CASSGTGGLGYTF
>TRBD1|TRBJ2-5|TRBV7-7|once
TGTGCCAGCAGCTTAGCCGGGACAGGGAGAGGACAAGAGACCCAGTACTTC
CASSLAGTGRGQETQYF
>NA|TRBJ2-7|TRBV21-1|NA
TGTGCCAGCAGCAAATCTGGGGGCTCCTCTCTCTACGAGCAGTACTTC
CASSKSGGSSLYEQYF
>TRBD1|TRBJ1-1|TRBV11-2|NA
TGTGCCAGCAGCTTAAGGAGCAGGGGGCCAGCGAACACTGAAGCTTTCTTT
CASSLRSRGPANTEAFF
>TRBD2|TRBJ2-5|TRBV9|NA
TGTGCCAGCAGCGTAGCGACTAGCGGGGGAGAGACCCAGTACTTC
CASSVATSGGETQYF
>TRBD1|TRBJ1-1|TRBV28|NA
TGTGCCAGCGCACCCGGGACAGAGAAAGCTTTCTTT
CASAPGTEKAFF
>TRBD1|TRBJ2-5|TRBV10-3|few
TGTGCCATCAGTGAATCCGCAGGGGGCAAAGAGACCCAGTACTTC
CAISESAGGKETQYF
>NA|TRBJ2-2|TRBV7-3|once
TGTGCCAGCAGCTCGCTTGGGACATACAACACCGGGGAGCTGTTTTTT
CASSSLGTYNTGELFF
>TRBD2|TRBJ2-5|TRBV9|NA
TGTGCCAGCAGCGCGGGACTAGCGGGGGGAGGAGAGACCCAGTACTTC
CASSAGLAGGGETQYF
>TRBD1|TRBJ1-6|TRBV18|NA
TGTGCCAGCTCACGCCGGGACAGGGAAGGTTCACCCCTCCACTTT
CASSRRDREGSPLHF
>NA|TRBJ1-3|TRBV5-6|NA
TGTGCCAGCAGCTTGAAAGGATCTAGCTCTGGAAACACCATATATTTT
CASSLKGSSSGNTIYF